Listed below are T cell receptor beta chains from one sample, sequenced in a study of OX40 agonist ivuxolimab in advanced cancers. Produced via immunoSEQ multiplex PCR; TCRdb's table is partial and in-frame only. Of fewer than 25,000 clones in the sample, around four fifths were seen once. The input for sequencing was CD4+ or CD8+ T cells sorted from blood, taken in a trial of the OX40 agonist ivuxolimab. The origin of the receptors is an adult with an advanced solid tumor such as melanoma, head and neck, liver or kidney cancer. Each CDR3 is given with its conserved first and last residue. Each record gives: D gene, J gene, clone size, V gene, CDR3 protein, CDR3 DNA. The D gene is left open where the match is weak. Where a row states a size, it is once, few, many or the class of an expanded clone; other rows omit it.

-	TRBJ2-2	-	TRBV27	CASSLGWGEDTGELFF	TGTGCCAGCAGTTTAGGGTGGGGGGAAGACACCGGGGAGCTGTTTTTT
TRBD1	TRBJ1-6	-	TRBV7-3	CASSDDRVSPLHF	TGTGCCAGCAGCGACGACAGGGTCTCACCCCTCCACTTT
-	TRBJ1-3	few	TRBV19	CASIDMELGNTIYF	TGTGCCAGTATCGACATGGAACTGGGAAACACCATATATTTT
-	TRBJ1-5	once	TRBV19	CASSIIGMNQPQHF	TGTGCCAGTAGTATTATTGGGATGAATCAGCCCCAGCATTTT
-	TRBJ2-7	-	TRBV28	CASSLSRAPIF	TGTGCCAGCAGTTTATCCCGGGCGCCAATCTTC
TRBD2	TRBJ2-3	-	TRBV6-6	CASSSGRAGSTDTQYF	TGTGCCAGCTCTAGCGGGAGGGCCGGGAGCACAGATACGCAGTATTTT
TRBD2	TRBJ2-3	-	TRBV6-1	CASSVSGGGDTQYF	TGTGCCAGCAGTGTCAGCGGGGGAGGAGATACGCAGTATTTT
-	TRBJ2-2	once	TRBV2	CASNRKRNTGELFF	TGTGCCAGCAATCGTAAGCGGAACACCGGGGAGCTGTTTTTT
-	TRBJ1-1	few	TRBV5-4	CASSLNTLAVVRTEAFF	TGTGCCAGCAGCTTAAACACATTAGCGGTCGTCCGCACTGAAGCTTTCTTT
TRBD2	TRBJ2-1	few	TRBV11-3	CASSLDSSGDYNEQFF	TGTGCCAGCAGCTTAGATTCTAGCGGGGATTACAATGAGCAGTTCTTC
TRBD1	TRBJ1-5	-	TRBV4-3	CASSQAAGARGKPQHF	TGCGCCAGCAGCCAAGCGGCGGGGGCCAGGGGGAAGCCCCAGCATTTT
-	TRBJ2-1	-	TRBV6-5	CASNPLGGYNEQFF	TGTGCCAGCAACCCGTTGGGCGGTTACAATGAGCAGTTCTTC
TRBD2	TRBJ2-3	-	TRBV4-3	CASSQDRASGATDTQYF	TGCGCCAGCAGCCAAGATCGAGCTAGCGGGGCCACGGATACGCAGTATTTT
-	TRBJ1-2	-	TRBV19	CASRSVGSSYGYTF	TGTGCCAGTAGATCTGTCGGATCCAGCTATGGCTACACCTTC
-	TRBJ1-3	-	TRBV5-6	CASSFGPSSGNTIYF	TGTGCCAGCAGCTTTGGACCTAGCTCTGGAAACACCATATATTTT
TRBD2	TRBJ2-1	-	TRBV6-6	CASKRLAADNEQFF	TGTGCCAGCAAAAGACTAGCGGCTGACAATGAGCAGTTCTTC
-	TRBJ1-5	-	TRBV19	CASSGQGSQPQHF	TGTGCCAGTAGTGGGCAGGGTAGTCAGCCCCAGCATTTT
-	TRBJ2-1	-	TRBV5-1	CASSLQGFNEQFF	TGCGCCAGCAGCTTACAGGGATTCAATGAGCAGTTCTTC
TRBD2	TRBJ2-1	-	TRBV7-2	CASSFSSSGGGNEQFF	TGTGCCAGCAGCTTCTCGTCGAGCGGGGGGGGCAATGAGCAGTTCTTC
TRBD2	TRBJ2-5	-	TRBV19	CASRKLAGGVETQYF	TGTGCCAGTAGGAAACTAGCGGGAGGTGTAGAGACCCAGTACTTC
-	TRBJ1-3	-	TRBV7-6	CASSLDGRNTIYF	TGTGCCAGCAGCTTAGACGGAAGAAACACCATATATTTT
TRBD1	TRBJ1-5	-	TRBV6-1	CASSGGGQGRLDQPQHF	TGTGCCAGCAGTGGTGGGGGACAGGGGCGCCTCGATCAGCCCCAGCATTTT
-	TRBJ1-2	-	TRBV30	CAWNKDTSVLGDYGYTF	TGTGCCTGGAATAAGGACACCAGTGTCTTGGGGGACTATGGCTACACCTTC
TRBD1	TRBJ1-4	-	TRBV5-1	CASSLMGQGGEKLFF	TGCGCCAGCAGCTTGATGGGACAGGGCGGGGAAAAACTGTTTTTT